This T cell receptor beta chain was recovered during a study of response to subunit inactivated influenza vaccine. TCRdb used MiXCR to reprocess the RT-PCR reads, holding one entry per CDR3 protein. The sample consists of about 780,000 distinct CDR3 sequences, 15% to 20% of them appearing once. General study points: Authors suggested seasonal influenza vaccinations each recruit few new T cells.

This clonotype was picked up many times. The target antigen is unknown. Here the sequenced sample was PBMCs from blood, taken more than 4 days after vaccination. This sequence was found in a man aged 45-65 years who received an inactivated influenza vaccine.

Here the CDR3 DNA reads TGTGCCAGCAGTGTAACAGGGTCCGGCTATGGCTACACCTTC. Protein sequence: CASSVTGSGYGYTF. The chain has TRBV12-3 or TRBV12-4 and TRBJ1-2; perhaps TRBD1 as D (6 bases). The length of the CDR3 is 14 residues. V lost 5 bases and J 4 bases, leaving 14 bases between the germline ends.